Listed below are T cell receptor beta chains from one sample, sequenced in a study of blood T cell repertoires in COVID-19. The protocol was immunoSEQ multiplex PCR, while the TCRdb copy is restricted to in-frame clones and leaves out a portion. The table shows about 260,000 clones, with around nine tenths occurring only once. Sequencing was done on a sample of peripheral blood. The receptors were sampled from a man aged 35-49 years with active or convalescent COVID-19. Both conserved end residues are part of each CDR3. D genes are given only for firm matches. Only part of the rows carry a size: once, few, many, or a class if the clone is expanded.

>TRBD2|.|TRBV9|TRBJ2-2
CASSELAGPNTGELFF
TGTGCCAGCAGCGAACTAGCGGGCCCGAACACCGGGGAGCTGTTTTTT
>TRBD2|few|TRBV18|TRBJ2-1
CASSPGLALYNEQFF
TGTGCCAGCTCACCGGGACTAGCCCTCTACAATGAGCAGTTCTTC
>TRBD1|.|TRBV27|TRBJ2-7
CASLSTGTGGYEQYF
TGTGCCAGTCTCTCTACCGGGACAGGGGGCTACGAGCAGTACTTC
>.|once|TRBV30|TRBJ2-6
CAHMYRGLGANVLTF
TGTGCCCATATGTATCGAGGGTTGGGGGCCAACGTCCTGACTTTC
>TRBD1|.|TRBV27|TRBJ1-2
CASSLGGQEGLYGYTF
TGTGCCAGCAGTTTAGGGGGACAGGAGGGCCTCTATGGCTACACCTTC
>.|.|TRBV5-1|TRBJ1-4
CASSLISGGSEKLFF
TGCGCCAGCAGCTTAATTTCCGGGGGGAGTGAAAAACTGTTTTTT
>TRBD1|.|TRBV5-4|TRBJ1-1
CASSPGQGGTEAFF
TGTGCCAGCAGCCCGGGACAGGGCGGCACTGAAGCTTTCTTT
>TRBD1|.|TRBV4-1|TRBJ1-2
CASSHTQGEDGYTF
TGCGCCAGCAGCCACACCCAGGGGGAGGATGGCTACACCTTC
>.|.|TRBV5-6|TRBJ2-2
CASSLRRQGELFF
TGTGCCAGCAGCTTGAGGCGGCAAGGGGAGCTGTTTTTT
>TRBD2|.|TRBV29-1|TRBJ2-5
CSVGVAGASETQYF
TGCAGCGTTGGAGTAGCGGGAGCTTCAGAGACCCAGTACTTC
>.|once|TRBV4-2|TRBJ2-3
CASSQGWGQGGTDTQYF
TGTGCCAGCAGCCAAGGTTGGGGGCAGGGTGGCACAGATACGCAGTATTTT
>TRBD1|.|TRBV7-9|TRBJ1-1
CASSWGTVGLLTEAFF
TGTGCCAGCAGCTGGGGGACAGTGGGCCTCTTAACTGAAGCTTTCTTT
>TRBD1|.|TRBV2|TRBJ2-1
CARGQGARYEQFF
TGTGCCCGGGGACAGGGGGCTAGGTATGAGCAGTTCTTC
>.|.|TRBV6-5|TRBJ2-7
CASRLDRPYEQYF
TGTGCCAGCAGATTAGACAGGCCCTACGAGCAGTACTTC
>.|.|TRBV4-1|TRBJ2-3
CASSQGDKQFTDTQYF
TGCGCCAGCAGCCAAGGCGACAAACAGTTCACAGATACGCAGTATTTT
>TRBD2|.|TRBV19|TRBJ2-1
CASSIGLAGGPSYNEQFF
TGTGCCAGTAGTATCGGACTAGCGGGAGGTCCCTCCTACAATGAGCAGTTCTTC
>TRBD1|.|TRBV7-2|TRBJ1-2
CASSSYDRADGYTF
TGTGCCAGCAGCTCATACGACAGGGCCGATGGCTACACCTTC
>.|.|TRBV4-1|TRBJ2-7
CASSQIGGSSYEQYF
TGCGCCAGCAGCCAGATTGGCGGTAGCTCCTACGAGCAGTACTTC
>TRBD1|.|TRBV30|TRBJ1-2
CAWSVRGRGVYGYTF
TGTGCCTGGAGTGTACGCGGCAGGGGGGTCTATGGCTACACCTTC
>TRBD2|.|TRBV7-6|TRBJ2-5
CASTGGGWETQYF
TGTGCCAGCACCGGGGGGGGTTGGGAGACCCAGTACTTC
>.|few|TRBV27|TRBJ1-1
CASLPNPVFGEAFF
TGTGCCAGCCTCCCCAACCCGGTTTTCGGTGAAGCTTTCTTT
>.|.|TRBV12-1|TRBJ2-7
CASSPVRGGAEQYF
TGTGCCAGCAGCCCCGTGAGGGGAGGAGCCGAGCAGTACTTC
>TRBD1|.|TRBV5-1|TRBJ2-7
CASSLFSGQGYEQYF
TGCGCCAGCAGCTTGTTTTCGGGACAGGGTTACGAGCAGTACTTC
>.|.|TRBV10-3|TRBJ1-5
CAISPSELTGQPQHF
TGTGCCATCTCCCCGTCGGAGCTAACAGGGCAGCCCCAGCATTTT
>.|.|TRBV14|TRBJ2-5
CASSQVLAAQETQYF
TGTGCCAGCAGCCAAGTATTGGCGGCCCAAGAGACCCAGTACTTC
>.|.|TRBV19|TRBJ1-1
CASSIGSGLTEAFF
TGTGCCAGTAGTATCGGGTCAGGACTCACTGAAGCTTTCTTT
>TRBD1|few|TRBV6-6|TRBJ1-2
CASSPGQYYGYTF
TGTGCCAGCAGCCCGGGACAGTACTATGGCTACACCTTC
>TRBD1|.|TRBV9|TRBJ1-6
CASSDGTGSPNPPLHF
TGTGCCAGCAGCGATGGGACAGGGAGCCCAAATCCACCCCTCCACTTT
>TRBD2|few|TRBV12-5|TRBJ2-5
CASGSGTSTDQETQYF
TGTGCTAGTGGGAGCGGGACTAGCACAGACCAAGAGACCCAGTACTTC
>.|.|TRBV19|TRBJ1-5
CASSIQGSDQPQHF
TGTGCCAGTAGTATCCAGGGGAGCGATCAGCCCCAGCATTTT
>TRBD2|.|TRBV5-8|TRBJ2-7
CASRGSPGGYYEQYF
TGTGCCAGCCGGGGTAGCCCGGGGGGATACTACGAGCAGTACTTC
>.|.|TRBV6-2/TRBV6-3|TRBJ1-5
CASSGSNQPQHF
TGTGCCAGCAGTGGCAGCAATCAGCCCCAGCATTTT
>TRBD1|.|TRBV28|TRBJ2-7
CATTGTGPHEQYF
TGTGCCACCACCGGGACAGGGCCCCACGAGCAGTACTTC
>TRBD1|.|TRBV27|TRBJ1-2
CASSLLGTDYGYTF
TGTGCCAGCAGTTTATTAGGGACAGACTATGGCTACACCTTC
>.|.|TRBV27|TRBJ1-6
CASTQRVQGNSPLHF
TGTGCCAGCACCCAAAGGGTGCAGGGTAATTCACCCCTCCACTTT
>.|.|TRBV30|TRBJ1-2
CAWSPEARGYTF
TGTGCCTGGAGCCCTGAGGCGCGGGGCTACACCTTC
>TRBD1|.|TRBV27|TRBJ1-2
CASSLTGVGGGYTF
TGTGCCAGCAGTTTAACAGGGGTAGGGGGTGGCTACACCTTC
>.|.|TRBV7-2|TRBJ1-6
CASSLTRDSPLHF
TGTGCCAGCAGCCTAACCAGGGATTCACCCCTCCACTTT
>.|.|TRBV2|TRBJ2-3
CASRGSGSHTQYF
TGTGCCAGCAGGGGGTCGGGGTCTCATACGCAGTATTTT
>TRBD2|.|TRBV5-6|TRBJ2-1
CASSSGLAGNEQFF
TGTGCCAGCAGCTCCGGACTAGCGGGAAATGAGCAGTTCTTC
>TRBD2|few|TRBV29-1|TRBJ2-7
CSVGGAAGRYEQYF
TGCAGCGTGGGAGGGGCGGCGGGCCGCTACGAGCAGTACTTC
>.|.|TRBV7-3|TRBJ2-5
CASSSRGWSQYF
TGTGCCAGCAGTTCGAGGGGGTGGTCCCAGTACTTC
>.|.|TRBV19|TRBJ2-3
CASSQQDRLRDTQYF
TGTGCCAGTAGTCAACAAGACAGGTTAAGGGATACGCAGTATTTT
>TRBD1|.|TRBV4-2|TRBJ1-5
CASSKGAQPQHF
TGTGCCAGCAGCAAGGGGGCCCAGCCCCAGCATTTT
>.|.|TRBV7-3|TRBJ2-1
CASSPNPGNEQFF
TGTGCCAGCAGCCCAAATCCGGGGAATGAGCAGTTCTTC
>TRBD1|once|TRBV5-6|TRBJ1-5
CASSLLGGLQPQHF
TGTGCCAGCAGCTTGTTAGGGGGCCTCCAGCCCCAGCATTTT
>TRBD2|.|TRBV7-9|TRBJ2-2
CASSLDGRDVTGELFF
TGTGCCAGCAGCTTAGACGGGAGGGATGTCACCGGGGAGCTGTTTTTT
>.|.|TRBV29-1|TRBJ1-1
CSVEENMNTEAFF
TGCAGCGTTGAAGAGAACATGAACACTGAAGCTTTCTTT
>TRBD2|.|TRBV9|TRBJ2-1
CASSAHLASGSSWNEQFF
TGTGCCAGCAGCGCCCACCTCGCTAGCGGGAGTTCCTGGAATGAGCAGTTCTTC
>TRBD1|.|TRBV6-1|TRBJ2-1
CASSARQGAYSYNEQFF
TGTGCCAGCAGTGCAAGACAGGGGGCTTACTCCTACAATGAGCAGTTCTTC
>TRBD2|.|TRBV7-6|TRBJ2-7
CASSPSGTSGNFYEQYF
TGTGCCAGCAGCCCTTCCGGGACTAGCGGAAACTTCTACGAGCAGTACTTC
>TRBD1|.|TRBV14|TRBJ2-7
CASSRLGQGSYEQYF
TGTGCCAGCAGCCGATTGGGACAGGGGTCCTACGAGCAGTACTTC
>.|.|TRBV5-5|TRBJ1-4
CASSTNREWAEKLFF
TGTGCCAGCAGCACCAACAGGGAATGGGCTGAAAAACTGTTTTTT
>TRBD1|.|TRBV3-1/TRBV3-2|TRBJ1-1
CASSRTLGTGVFDTEAFF
TGTGCCAGCAGCCGGACACTTGGGACAGGTGTTTTTGACACTGAAGCTTTCTTT
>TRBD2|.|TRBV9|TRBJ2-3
CASSLGGADTDTQYF
TGTGCCAGCAGTCTCGGGGGGGCAGATACAGATACGCAGTATTTT